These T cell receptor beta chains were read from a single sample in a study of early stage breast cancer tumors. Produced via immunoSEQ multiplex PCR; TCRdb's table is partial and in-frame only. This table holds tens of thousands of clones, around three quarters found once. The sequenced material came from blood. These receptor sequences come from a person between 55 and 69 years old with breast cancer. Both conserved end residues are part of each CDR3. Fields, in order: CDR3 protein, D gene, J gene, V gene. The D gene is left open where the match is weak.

cdr3_aa: CAWSAHVGGDGANVLTF
d_call: .
j_call: TRBJ2-6
v_call: TRBV30

cdr3_aa: CASGLAETYEQYF
d_call: TRBD2
j_call: TRBJ2-7
v_call: TRBV13

cdr3_aa: CASSDTGHRTDTQYF
d_call: .
j_call: TRBJ2-3
v_call: TRBV6-4

cdr3_aa: CASSPRSGTQAYEQYF
d_call: .
j_call: TRBJ2-7
v_call: TRBV11-3

cdr3_aa: CASSFSRGVADNEQFF
d_call: .
j_call: TRBJ2-1
v_call: TRBV5-1

cdr3_aa: CASSISGYTEAFF
d_call: .
j_call: TRBJ1-1
v_call: TRBV19

cdr3_aa: CASSQVPGTGPLEQYF
d_call: TRBD1
j_call: TRBJ2-7
v_call: TRBV4-1

cdr3_aa: CAWAPGRGYNEQFF
d_call: .
j_call: TRBJ2-1
v_call: TRBV30

cdr3_aa: CATSREAGLSQPQHF
d_call: .
j_call: TRBJ1-5
v_call: TRBV15

cdr3_aa: CASRSGFNYNEQFF
d_call: .
j_call: TRBJ2-1
v_call: TRBV4-2